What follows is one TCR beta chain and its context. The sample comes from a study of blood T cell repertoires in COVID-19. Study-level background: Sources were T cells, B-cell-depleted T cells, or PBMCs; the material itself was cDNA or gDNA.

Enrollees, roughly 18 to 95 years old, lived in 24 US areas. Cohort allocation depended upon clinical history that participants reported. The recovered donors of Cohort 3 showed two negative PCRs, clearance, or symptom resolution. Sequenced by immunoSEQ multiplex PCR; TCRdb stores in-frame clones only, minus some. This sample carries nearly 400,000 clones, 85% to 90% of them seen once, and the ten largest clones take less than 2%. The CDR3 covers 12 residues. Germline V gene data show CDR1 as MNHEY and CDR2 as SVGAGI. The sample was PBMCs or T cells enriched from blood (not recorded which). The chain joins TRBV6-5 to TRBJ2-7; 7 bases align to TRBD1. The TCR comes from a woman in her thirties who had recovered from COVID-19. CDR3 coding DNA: TGTGCTGTCCGGGACAGCTCCTACGAGCAGTACTTC. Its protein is CAVRDSSYEQYF.